Each of the 9 T cell receptor beta chains below was sequenced from the same sample in a study of T-cell memory formation after mild COVID-19. TCRdb re-analysed the 5' RACE reads in MiXCR, keeping a single row per CDR3 protein. The repertoire holds fewer than 700,000 distinct CDR3 sequences, with roughly 18% as singletons. What was sequenced was PBMCs or a T cell subset sorted from them (not recorded which). The receptors come from an adult woman who had mild COVID-19 (a few samples of this study predate the infection). Cell type and time point are not known.

The CDR3 here is CASSEALNEQFF. The CDR3 coding sequence is TGTGCCAGCAGTGAGGCCTTAAATGAGCAGTTCTTC. This chain connects TRBV2 to TRBJ2-1, with D uncertain. CDR1 SNHLY and CDR2 FYNNEI come from the germline V gene. This CDR3 spans 12 amino acids. Trimming took off 3 bases at V and 7 bases at J, with 7 bases between the two ends.

The V and J genes are TRBV6-2 or TRBV6-3 and TRBJ2-1; D is uncertain. The CDR3 is 15 amino acids. With 5 bases removed from V and 2 bases from J, the gap between germline ends came to 13 bases. CDR1 and CDR2 from the germline V gene are MNHEY and SVGEGT. As DNA, the CDR3 is TGTGCCAGCAGTGAAGGACGCCTCGCCTACAATGAGCAGTTCTTC. Protein product: CASSEGRLAYNEQFF.

V and J are TRBV5-1 and TRBJ2-5; 11 bases match TRBD2. CDR1 and CDR2 (germline): SGHRS, YFSETQ. This CDR3 comprises 15 residues. The ends lost 0 bases at V and 2 bases at J; junction bases unmatched: 0. This CDR3 reads CASSLASGRQETQYF. The CDR3 nucleotides read TGCGCCAGCAGCTTGGCTAGCGGGAGGCAAGAGACCCAGTACTTC.

This clonotype was observed many times. The chain joins TRBV10-3 to TRBJ1-6, with D unclear. The CDR3 totals 15 residues. Per the germline V gene, CDR1 is ENHRY and CDR2 is SYGVKD. The V end lost 7 bases, the J end lost 7 bases, and 17 bases lay between the germline ends. The CDR3 bases are TGTGCCATCAAAAGCGTCGAAGGGTCAAATTCACCCCTCCACTTT. It yields the protein CAIKSVEGSNSPLHF.

This clonotype was found a few times. The V gene is TRBV4-2, the J gene TRBJ2-1, with 8 nucleotides matching TRBD2. Germline CDR1 and CDR2: LGHNA and YNFKEQ. This CDR3 spans 15 amino acids. Trimming cost V 1 base and J 5 bases; bases outside gene matches: 4. CDR3 loop: CASSQAGGGNNEQFF. The CDR3 DNA is TGTGCCAGCAGCCAAGCGGGAGGGGGGAACAATGAGCAGTTCTTC.

This clonotype was counted between two and nine times. The V gene is TRBV7-2, the J gene TRBJ2-2; D tentatively fits TRBD1 or TRBD2 (6 bases each). V was cut by 4 bases and J by 5 bases, with 23 bases left in between. CDR1 and CDR2 (germline): SGHTA, FQGNSA. This CDR3 has 18 residues. CDR3 in DNA: TGTGCCAGCAGCTCCCGACGGGTGGGGGGCGAGAAAACCGGGGAGCTGTTTTTT. Its translation is CASSSRRVGGEKTGELFF. The variable domain in full, completed from reference TRBV7-2 and TRBJ2-2, reads GAGVSQSPSNKVTEKGKDVELRCDPISGHTALYWYRQSLGQGLEFLIYFQGNSAPDKSGLPSDRFSAERTGGSVSTLTIQRTQQEDSAVYLCASSSRRVGGEKTGELFFGEGSRLTVL.

This sequence joins TRBV15 and TRBJ1-6; TRBD1 is a possible D gene (6 bases). From germline, CDR1 is LNHNV and CDR2 YYDKDF (reference sequence). The CDR3 consists of 15 residues. Trimming took off 6 bases at V and 9 bases at J, with 18 bases between the two ends. The DNA of the CDR3 is TGTGCCACCAGAATGGCGGGGGGCGCGTCTTCACCCCTCCACTTT. Encoded protein: CATRMAGGASSPLHF.

In its sample, this clonotype was seen a few times. The J gene is TRBJ2-7, the V gene TRBV4-1; 7 nucleotides match TRBD2. Per germline, CDR1 MGHRA and CDR2 YSYEKL. CDR3 size: 14 residues. The V and J ends lost 2 bases and 3 bases, in that order; junction bases with no gene match: 4. CDR3 nucleotide sequence: TGCGCCAGCAGCCAAAACGGACTAGTCTACGAGCAGTACTTC. This translates into CASSQNGLVYEQYF.

V and J are TRBV29-1 and TRBJ2-7; 7 positions match TRBD1. V shed 7 bases and J 0 bases; nucleotides not matched to a gene: 9. The CDR3 sequence is 14 residues long. From germline, CDR1 is SQVTM and CDR2 ANQGSEA. The CDR3, as DNA: TGCAGCGCCCTTAGGGGGCAAAGCTCCTACGAGCAGTACTTC. It codes for CSALRGQSSYEQYF.